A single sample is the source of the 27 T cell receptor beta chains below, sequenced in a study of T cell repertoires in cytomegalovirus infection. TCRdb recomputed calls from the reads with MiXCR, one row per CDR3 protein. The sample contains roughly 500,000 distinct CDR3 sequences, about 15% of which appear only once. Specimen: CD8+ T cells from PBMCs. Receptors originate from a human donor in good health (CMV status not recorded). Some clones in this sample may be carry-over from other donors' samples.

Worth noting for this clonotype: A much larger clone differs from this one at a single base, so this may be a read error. CDR3 in DNA: TGTGCCAGCCGGAGGGGGGAAGGTGTCTATATTGGTTCATCTGGGGCCAACGTCCTGACTTTC. This encodes CASRRGEGVYIGSSGANVLTF. This chain joins TRBV12-3 or TRBV12-4 and TRBJ2-6; D is perhaps TRBD1 or TRBD2 (6 bases each). The V end lost 8 bases, the J end lost 1 base, and 30 bases lay between the germline ends. The CDR3 runs to 21 residues.

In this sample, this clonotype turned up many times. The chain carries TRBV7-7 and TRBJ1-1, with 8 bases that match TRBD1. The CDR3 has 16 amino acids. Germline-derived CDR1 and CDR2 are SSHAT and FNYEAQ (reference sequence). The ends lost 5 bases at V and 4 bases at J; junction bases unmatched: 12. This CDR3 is CASSPKTGAEGTEAFF. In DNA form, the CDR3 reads TGTGCCAGCAGCCCCAAGACAGGGGCGGAGGGCACTGAAGCTTTCTTT. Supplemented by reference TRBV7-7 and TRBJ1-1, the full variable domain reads GAGVSQSPRYKVTKRGQDVTLRCDPISSHATLYWYQQALGQGPEFLTYFNYEAQPDKSGLPSDRFSAERPEGSISTLTIQRTEQRDSAMYRCASSPKTGAEGTEAFFGQGTRLTVV.

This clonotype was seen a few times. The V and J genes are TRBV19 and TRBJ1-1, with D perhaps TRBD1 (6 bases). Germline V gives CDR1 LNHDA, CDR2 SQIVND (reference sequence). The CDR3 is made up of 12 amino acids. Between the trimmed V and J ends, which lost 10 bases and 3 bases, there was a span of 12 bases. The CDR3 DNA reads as TGTGCCACCCTTGGGGGCTACACTGAAGCTTTCTTT. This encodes CATLGGYTEAFF.

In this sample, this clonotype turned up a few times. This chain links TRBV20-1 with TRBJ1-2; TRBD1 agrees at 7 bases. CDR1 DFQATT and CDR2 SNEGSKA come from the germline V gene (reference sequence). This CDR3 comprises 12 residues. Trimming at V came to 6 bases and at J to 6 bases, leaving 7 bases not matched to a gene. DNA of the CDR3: TGCAGTGCCAATGACAGGGTCGATGGCTACACCTTC. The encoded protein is CSANDRVDGYTF.

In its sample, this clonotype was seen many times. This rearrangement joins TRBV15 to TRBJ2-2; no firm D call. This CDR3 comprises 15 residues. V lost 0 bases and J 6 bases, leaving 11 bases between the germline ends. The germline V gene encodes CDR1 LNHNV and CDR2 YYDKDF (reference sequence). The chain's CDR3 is CATSRDRRVAGELFF. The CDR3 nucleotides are TGTGCCACCAGCAGAGATCGTCGAGTGGCCGGGGAGCTGTTTTTT.

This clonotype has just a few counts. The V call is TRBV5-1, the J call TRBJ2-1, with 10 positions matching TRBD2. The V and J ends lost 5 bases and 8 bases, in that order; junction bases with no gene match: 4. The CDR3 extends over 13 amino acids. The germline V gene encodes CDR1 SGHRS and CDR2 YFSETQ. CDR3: CASRGTSVHEQFF. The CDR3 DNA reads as TGCGCCAGCAGGGGGACTAGCGTGCATGAGCAGTTCTTC.

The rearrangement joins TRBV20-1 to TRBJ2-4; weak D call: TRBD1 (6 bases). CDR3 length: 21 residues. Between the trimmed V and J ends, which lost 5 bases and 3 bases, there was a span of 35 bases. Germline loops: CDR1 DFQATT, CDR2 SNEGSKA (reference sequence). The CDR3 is CSAGSTGPAGSLKLDKNIQYF. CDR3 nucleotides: TGCAGTGCTGGTTCTACAGGGCCGGCTGGATCGTTGAAACTAGACAAAAACATTCAGTACTTC.

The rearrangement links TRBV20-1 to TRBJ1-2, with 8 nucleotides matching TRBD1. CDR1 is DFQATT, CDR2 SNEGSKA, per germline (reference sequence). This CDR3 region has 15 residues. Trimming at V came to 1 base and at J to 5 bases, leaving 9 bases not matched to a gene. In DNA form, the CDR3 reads TGCAGTGCTAGAGCCGGACAGGGACGAGAGTATGGCTACACCTTC. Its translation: CSARAGQGREYGYTF.

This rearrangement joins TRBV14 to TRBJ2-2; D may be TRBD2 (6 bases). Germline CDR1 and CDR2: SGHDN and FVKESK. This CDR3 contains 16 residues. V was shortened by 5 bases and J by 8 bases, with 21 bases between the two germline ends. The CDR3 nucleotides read TGTGCCAGCAGCTGGGCGGGGACCCGACTTCTAGGGGAGCTGTTTTTT. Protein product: CASSWAGTRLLGELFF. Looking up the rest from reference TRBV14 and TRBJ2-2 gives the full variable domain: EAGVTQFPSHSVIEKGQTVTLRCDPISGHDNLYWYRRVMGKEIKFLLHFVKESKQDESGMPNNRFLAERTGGTYSTLKVQPAELEDSGVYFCASSWAGTRLLGELFFGEGSRLTVL.

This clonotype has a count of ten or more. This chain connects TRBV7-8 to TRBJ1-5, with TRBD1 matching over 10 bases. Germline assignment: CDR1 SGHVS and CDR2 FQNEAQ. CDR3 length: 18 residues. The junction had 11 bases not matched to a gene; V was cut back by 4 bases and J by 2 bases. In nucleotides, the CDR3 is TGTGCCAGCAGCTCTCTCATACCCGGGACAGGGGGCAATCAGCCCCAGCATTTT. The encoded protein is CASSSLIPGTGGNQPQHF.

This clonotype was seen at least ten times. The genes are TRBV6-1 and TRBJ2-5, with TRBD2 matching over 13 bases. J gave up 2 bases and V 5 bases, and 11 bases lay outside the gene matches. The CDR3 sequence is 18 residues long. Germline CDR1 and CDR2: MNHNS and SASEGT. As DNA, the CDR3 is TGTGCCAGCAGTTCCGGACTAGCGGGGGAGGGCCTACAAGAGACCCAGTACTTC. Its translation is CASSSGLAGEGLQETQYF.

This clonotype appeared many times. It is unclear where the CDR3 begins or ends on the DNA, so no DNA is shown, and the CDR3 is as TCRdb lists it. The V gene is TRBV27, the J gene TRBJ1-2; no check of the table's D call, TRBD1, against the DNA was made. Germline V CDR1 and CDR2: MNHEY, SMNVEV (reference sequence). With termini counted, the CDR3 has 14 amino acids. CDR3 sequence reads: CASSSSIRVYGYTF.

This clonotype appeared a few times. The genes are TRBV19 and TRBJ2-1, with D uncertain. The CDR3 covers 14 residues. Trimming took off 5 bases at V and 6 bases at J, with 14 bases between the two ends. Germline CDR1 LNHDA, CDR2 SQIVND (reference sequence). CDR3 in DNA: TGTGCCAGTAGTGTGGAGACGGTTGGCAATGAGCAGTTCTTC. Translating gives CASSVETVGNEQFF.

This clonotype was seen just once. In DNA form, the CDR3 reads TGTGCCAGCAGCTCGACCGTGTATCTGTTTTTT. This gives the protein CASSSTVYLFF. The chain is built from TRBV7-3 and TRBJ2-2, with no clear D. The CDR3 totals 11 residues. CDR1 and CDR2 (germline): SGHTA, FQGTGA. V lost 4 bases to trimming and J lost 14 bases, with 11 bases between them.

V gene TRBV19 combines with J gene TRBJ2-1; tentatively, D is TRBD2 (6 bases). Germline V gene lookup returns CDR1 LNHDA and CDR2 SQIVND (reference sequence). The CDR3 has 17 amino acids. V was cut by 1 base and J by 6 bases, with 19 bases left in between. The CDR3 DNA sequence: TGTGCCAGTAGTATAGGAGGAGGGGCGAGTCATATCAATGAGCAGTTCTTC. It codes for CASSIGGGASHINEQFF.

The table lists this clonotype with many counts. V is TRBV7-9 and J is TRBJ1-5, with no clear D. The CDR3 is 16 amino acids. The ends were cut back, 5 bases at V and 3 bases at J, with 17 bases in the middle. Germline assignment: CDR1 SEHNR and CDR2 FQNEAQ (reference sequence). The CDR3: CASSPGTPTYNQPQHF. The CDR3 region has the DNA TGTGCCAGCAGCCCTGGAACACCTACTTACAATCAGCCCCAGCATTTT.

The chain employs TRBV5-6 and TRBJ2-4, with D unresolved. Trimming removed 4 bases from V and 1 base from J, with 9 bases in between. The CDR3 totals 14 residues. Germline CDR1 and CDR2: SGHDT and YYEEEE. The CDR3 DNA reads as TGTGCCAGCAGCAGCTTTGAGGCCAAAAACATTCAGTACTTC. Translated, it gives CASSSFEAKNIQYF.

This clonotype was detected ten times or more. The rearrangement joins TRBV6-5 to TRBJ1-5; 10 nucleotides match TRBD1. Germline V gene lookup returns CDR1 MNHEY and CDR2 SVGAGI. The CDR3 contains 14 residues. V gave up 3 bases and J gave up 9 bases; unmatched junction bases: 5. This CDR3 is CASSYRDRGAPQHF. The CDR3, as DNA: TGTGCCAGCAGTTATCGGGACAGGGGTGCGCCCCAGCATTTT.

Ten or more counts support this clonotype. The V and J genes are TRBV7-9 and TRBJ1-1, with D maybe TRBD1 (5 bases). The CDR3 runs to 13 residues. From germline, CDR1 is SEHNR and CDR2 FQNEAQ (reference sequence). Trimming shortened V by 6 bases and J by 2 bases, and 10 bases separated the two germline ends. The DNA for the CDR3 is TGTGCCAGCAGAAAAGACAGAAACACTGAAGCTTTCTTT. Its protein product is CASRKDRNTEAFF.

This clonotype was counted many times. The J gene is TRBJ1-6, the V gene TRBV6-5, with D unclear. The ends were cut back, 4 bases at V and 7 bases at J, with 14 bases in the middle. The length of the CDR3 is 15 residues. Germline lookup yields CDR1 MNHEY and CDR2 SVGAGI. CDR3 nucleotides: TGTGCCAGCAGTTCTCCCGTGCCGGGGAATTCACCCCTCCACTTT. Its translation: CASSSPVPGNSPLHF.

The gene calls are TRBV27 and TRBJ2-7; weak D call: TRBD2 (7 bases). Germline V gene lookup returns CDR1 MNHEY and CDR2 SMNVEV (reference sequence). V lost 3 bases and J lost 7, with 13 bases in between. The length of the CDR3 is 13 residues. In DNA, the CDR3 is TGTGCCAGCAGTTTGGGGAGGGGACAAGAGCAGTACTTC. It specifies CASSLGRGQEQYF.

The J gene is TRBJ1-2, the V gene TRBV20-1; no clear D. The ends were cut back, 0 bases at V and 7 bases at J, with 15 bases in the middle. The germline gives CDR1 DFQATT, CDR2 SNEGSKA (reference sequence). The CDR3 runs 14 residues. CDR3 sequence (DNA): TGCAGTGCTAGAGATCCGGAGGCACCGGGTGGCTACACCTTC. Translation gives CSARDPEAPGGYTF.

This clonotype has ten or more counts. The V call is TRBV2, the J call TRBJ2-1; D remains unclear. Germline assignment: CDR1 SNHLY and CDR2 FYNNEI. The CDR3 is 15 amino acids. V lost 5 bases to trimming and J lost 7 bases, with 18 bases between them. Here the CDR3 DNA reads TGTGCCAGCAGTTTCATACCCTCGAGGATGAATGAGCAGTTCTTC. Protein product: CASSFIPSRMNEQFF.

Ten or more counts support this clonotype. This chain's CDR3 is CASGSPSGELFF. The CDR3 nucleotides are TGTGCTAGTGGTTCTCCTTCCGGGGAGCTGTTTTTT. The chain links TRBV12-5 to TRBJ2-2; D is undetermined. The length of the CDR3 is 12 residues. Germline CDR1 reads LGHNT; CDR2 reads FRNRAP. The germline V and J ends were trimmed by 4 bases and 6 bases, with 6 bases remaining between them.

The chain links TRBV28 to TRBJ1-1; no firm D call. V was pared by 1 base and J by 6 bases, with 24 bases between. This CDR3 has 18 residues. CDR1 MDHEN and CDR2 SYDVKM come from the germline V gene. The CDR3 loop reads CASSLSLSDNGRTAEAFF. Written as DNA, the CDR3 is TGTGCCAGCAGTTTATCCCTCTCAGACAACGGACGTACCGCTGAAGCTTTCTTT.

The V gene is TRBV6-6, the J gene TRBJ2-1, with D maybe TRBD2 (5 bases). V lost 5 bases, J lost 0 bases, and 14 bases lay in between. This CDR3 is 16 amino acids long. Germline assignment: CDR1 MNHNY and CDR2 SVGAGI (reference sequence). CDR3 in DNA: TGTGCCAGCAGTCCCAGCGGCTCCATCTCCTACAATGAGCAGTTCTTC. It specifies CASSPSGSISYNEQFF.

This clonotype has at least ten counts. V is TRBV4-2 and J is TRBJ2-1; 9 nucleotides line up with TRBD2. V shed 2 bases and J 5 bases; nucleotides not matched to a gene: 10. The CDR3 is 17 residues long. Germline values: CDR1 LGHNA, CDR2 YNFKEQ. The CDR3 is CASSQLYEASGNNEQFF. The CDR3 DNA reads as TGTGCCAGCAGCCAACTTTATGAGGCTAGCGGGAACAATGAGCAGTTCTTC.